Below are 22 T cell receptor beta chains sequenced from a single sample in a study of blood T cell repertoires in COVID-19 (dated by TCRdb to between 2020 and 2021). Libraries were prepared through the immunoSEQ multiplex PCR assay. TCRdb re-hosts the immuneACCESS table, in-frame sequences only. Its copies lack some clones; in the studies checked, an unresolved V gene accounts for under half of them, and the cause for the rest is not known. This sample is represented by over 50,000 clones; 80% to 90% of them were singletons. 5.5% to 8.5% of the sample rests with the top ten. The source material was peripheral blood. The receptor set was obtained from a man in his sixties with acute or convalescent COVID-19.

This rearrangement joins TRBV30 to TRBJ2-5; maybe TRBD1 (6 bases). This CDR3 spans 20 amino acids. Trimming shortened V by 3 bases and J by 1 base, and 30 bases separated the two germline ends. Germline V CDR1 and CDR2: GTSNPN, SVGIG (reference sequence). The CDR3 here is CAWREEKGRGPRSLQETQYF. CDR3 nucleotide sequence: TGTGCCTGGAGAGAAGAAAAGGGCAGGGGACCACGTAGCCTCCAAGAGACCCAGTACTTC.

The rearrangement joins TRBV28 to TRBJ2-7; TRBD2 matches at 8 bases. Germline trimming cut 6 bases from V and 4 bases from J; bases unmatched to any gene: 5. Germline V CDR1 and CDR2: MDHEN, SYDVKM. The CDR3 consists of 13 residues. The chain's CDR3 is CASSSGLGYEQYF. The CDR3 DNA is TGTGCCAGCAGCTCGGGACTAGGGTACGAGCAGTACTTC.

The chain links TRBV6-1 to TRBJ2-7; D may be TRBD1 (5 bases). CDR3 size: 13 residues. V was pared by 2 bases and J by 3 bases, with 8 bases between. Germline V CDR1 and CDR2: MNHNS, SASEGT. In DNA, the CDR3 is TGTGCCAGCAGTGAAAGACAGAACTACGAGCAGTACTTC. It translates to CASSERQNYEQYF.

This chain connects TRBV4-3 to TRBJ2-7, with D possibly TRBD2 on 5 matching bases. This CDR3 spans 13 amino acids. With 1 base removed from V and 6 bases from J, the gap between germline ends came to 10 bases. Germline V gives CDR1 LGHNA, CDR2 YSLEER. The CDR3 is CASSQGEGGEQYF. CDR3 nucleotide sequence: TGCGCCAGCAGCCAAGGTGAGGGTGGCGAGCAGTACTTC.

DNA for the CDR3: TGTGCCAGCACAGCCCAGGGAGGGGAAGGCTACACCTTC. Translation: CASTAQGGEGYTF. V gene TRBV6-5 combines with J gene TRBJ1-2; possibly TRBD1 for D (5 bases). The length of the CDR3 is 13 residues. Between the trimmed V and J ends, which lost 7 bases and 8 bases, there was a span of 17 bases. Germline-derived CDR1 and CDR2 are MNHEY and SVGAGI.

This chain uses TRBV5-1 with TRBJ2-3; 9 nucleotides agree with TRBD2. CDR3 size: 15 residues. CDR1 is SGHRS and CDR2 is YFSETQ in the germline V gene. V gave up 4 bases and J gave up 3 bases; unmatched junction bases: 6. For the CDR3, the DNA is TGCGCCAGCAGCGCGGGGGGGCGGGGGACAGATACGCAGTATTTT. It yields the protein CASSAGGRGTDTQYF. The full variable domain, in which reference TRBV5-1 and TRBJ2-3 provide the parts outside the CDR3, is KAGVTQTPRYLIKTRGQQVTLSCSPISGHRSVSWYQQTPGQGLQFLFEYFSETQRNKGNFPGRFSGRQFSNSRSEMNVSTLELGDSALYLCASSAGGRGTDTQYFGPGTRLTVL.

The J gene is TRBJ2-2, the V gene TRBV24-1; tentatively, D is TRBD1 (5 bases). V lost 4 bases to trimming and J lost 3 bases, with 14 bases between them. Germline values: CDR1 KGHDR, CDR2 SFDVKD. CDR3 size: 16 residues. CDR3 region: CATSDLQGTDTGELFF. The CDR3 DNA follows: TGTGCCACCAGTGACCTCCAGGGTACCGACACCGGGGAGCTGTTTTTT.

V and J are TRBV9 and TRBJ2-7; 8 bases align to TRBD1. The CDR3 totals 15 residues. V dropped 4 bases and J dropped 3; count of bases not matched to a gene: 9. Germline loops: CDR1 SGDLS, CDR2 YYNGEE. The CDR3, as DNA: TGTGCCAGCAGCCCTCAACAGGGGACAGGCTACGAGCAGTACTTC. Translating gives CASSPQQGTGYEQYF.

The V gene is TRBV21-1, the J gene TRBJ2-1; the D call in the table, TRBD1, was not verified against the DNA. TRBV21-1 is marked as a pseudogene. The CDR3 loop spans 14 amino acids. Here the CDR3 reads CASSGDRGRGEQFF. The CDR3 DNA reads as TGTGCCAGCAGCGGGGACAGGGGGCGAGGTGAGCAGTTCTTC.

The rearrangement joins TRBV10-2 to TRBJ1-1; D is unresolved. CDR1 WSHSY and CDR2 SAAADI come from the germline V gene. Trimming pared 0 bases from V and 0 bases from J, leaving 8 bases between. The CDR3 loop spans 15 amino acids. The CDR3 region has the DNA TGCGCCAGCAGTGAGTCGGGCAGAATGAACACTGAAGCTTTCTTT. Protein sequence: CASSESGRMNTEAFF.

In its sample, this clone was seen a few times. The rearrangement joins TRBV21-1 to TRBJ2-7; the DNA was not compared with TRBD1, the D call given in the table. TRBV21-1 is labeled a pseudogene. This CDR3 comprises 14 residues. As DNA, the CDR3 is TGTGCCAGCAGCGCCCTACAGGGGCCCTACGAGCAGTACTTC. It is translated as CASSALQGPYEQYF.

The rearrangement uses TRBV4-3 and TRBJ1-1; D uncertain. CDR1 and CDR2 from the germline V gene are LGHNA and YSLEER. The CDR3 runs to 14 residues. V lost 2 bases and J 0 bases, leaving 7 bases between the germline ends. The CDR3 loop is CASSQTVMNTEAFF. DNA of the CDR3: TGCGCCAGCAGCCAAACAGTGATGAACACTGAAGCTTTCTTT.

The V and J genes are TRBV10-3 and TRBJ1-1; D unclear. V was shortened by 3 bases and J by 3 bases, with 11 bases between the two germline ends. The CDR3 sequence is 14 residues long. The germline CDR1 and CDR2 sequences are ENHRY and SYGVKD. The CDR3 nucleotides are TGTGCCATCAGTGAAAAGGGAGATGACACTGAAGCTTTCTTT. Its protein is CAISEKGDDTEAFF.

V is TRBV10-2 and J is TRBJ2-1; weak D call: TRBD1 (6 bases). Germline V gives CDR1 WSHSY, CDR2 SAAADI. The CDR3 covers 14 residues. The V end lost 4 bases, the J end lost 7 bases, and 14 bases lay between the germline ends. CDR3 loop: CASSALYRANEQFF. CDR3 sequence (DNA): TGCGCCAGCAGTGCGTTGTACAGGGCTAATGAGCAGTTCTTC.

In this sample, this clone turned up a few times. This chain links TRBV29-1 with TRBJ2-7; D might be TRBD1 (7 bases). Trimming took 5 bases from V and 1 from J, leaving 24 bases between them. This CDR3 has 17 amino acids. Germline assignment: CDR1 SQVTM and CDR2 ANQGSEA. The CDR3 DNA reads TGCAGCGTTCCGTTGAAGGGGTGTCAGGGGGGATCCTACGAGCAGTACTTC. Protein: CSVPLKGCQGGSYEQYF.

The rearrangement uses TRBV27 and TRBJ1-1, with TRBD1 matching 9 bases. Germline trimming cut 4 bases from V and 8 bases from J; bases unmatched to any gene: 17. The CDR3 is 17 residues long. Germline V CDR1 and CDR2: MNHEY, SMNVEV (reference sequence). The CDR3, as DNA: TGTGCCAGCAGTTCTCAACCACCGGGACAGGGCCTAGAGGAAGCTTTCTTT. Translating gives CASSSQPPGQGLEEAFF.

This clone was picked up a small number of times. CDR3 sequence (DNA): TGCGCCAGCAGCTTGCGCCCCCAGGGGGACAGTAATGAGCAGTTCTTC. Amino acid sequence: CASSLRPQGDSNEQFF. The chain carries TRBV5-1 and TRBJ2-1, with TRBD1 matching 7 bases. V was clipped by 1 base and J by 7 bases; unmatched bases: 11. The CDR3 has 16 residues. Germline assignment: CDR1 SGHRS and CDR2 YFSETQ.

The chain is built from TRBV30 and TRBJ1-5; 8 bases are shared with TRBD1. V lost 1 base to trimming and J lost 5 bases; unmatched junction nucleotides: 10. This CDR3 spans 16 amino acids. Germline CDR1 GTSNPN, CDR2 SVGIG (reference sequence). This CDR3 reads CAWSAFGQGRDQPQHF. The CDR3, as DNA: TGTGCCTGGAGTGCATTCGGACAGGGAAGGGATCAGCCCCAGCATTTT.

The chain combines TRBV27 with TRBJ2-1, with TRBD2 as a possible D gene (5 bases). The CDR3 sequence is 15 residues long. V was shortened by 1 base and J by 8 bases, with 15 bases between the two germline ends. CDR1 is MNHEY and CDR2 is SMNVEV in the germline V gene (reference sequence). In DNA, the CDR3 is TGTGCCAGCAGTTTATGGGCGGGCGATCCGGATGAGCAGTTCTTC. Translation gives CASSLWAGDPDEQFF.

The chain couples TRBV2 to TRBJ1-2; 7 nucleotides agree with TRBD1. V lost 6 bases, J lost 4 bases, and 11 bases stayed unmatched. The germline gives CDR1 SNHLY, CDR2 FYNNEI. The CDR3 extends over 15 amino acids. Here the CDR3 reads CASRTPGQPTYGYTF. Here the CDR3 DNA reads TGTGCCAGCAGGACACCGGGACAGCCCACCTATGGCTACACCTTC.

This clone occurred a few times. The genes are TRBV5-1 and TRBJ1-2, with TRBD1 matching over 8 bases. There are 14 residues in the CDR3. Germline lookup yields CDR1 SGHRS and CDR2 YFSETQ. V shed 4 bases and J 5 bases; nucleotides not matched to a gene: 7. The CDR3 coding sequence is TGCGCCAGCAGCCCGCGTCAGGGGGCGTATGGCTACACCTTC. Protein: CASSPRQGAYGYTF.

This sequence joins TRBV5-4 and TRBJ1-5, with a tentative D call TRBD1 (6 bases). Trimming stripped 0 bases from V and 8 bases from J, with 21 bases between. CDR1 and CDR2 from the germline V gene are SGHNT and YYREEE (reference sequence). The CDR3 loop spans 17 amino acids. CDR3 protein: CASSLDLYGGGRKPQHF. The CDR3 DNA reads TGTGCCAGCAGCTTGGATCTGTACGGGGGGGGCAGGAAGCCCCAGCATTTT.